This T cell receptor beta chain was profiled in a study of vaccination and CD4 T cells after COVID-19. Study details: Stimulation used overlapping spike peptides from SARS-CoV-2, HCoV-NL63, HCoV-OC43 and HCoV-229E. As control conditions, cultures were given either a CEFX pool serving as positive control, an HIV-1 Nef pool, or no peptide at all.

In the case of this clonotype: What it recognizes is unknown.

The CDR3 has 12 residues. V was clipped by 3 bases and J by 10 bases, with 10 bases between them. The V gene's germline CDR1 is LNHDA and CDR2 SQIVND (reference sequence). Treatment noted: 10-day PBMC culture with coronavirus spike peptide pools or control peptides (ViraFEST assay). Researchers collected the unexposed donor's CD4+ T cells before the COVID-19 pandemic (2011-2018). Each well held a few million PBMCs in IL-2 (about 9.5 IU/ml) medium with around 9.4 ug/ml peptide pools. Oncomine TCR Beta short-read sequencing was applied to DNA from cultured CD4+ T cells. Genomic DNA was isolated from cultured CD4+ T cells. TCRdb reanalysed the PCR reads using MiXCR and keeps one entry per CDR3 protein. The repertoire has some 10,000 distinct CDR3 sequences, just under 30% of them found once; the top ten carry more than 10%.

The clonotype originates from a human donor in good health. The sample was CD4+ T cells from blood, cultured in vitro. V and J are TRBV19 and TRBJ2-1; D possibly corresponds to TRBD2 (5 bases). As DNA, the CDR3 is TGTGCCAGTAGTATCGTAGCTAGCGAGCAGTTCTTC. Encoded protein: CASSIVASEQFF.